These 21 T cell receptor beta chains share one sample of origin, sequenced in a study of Ad26.COV2.S vaccination and SARS-CoV-2 variants (dated by TCRdb to the early 2020s). This specimen's treatment or condition label, per the study, means: 15 to 20 received Ad26.COV2.S at low or high dose, single or two shots; roughly 5 received placebo; per-sample allocation not given. For vaccine and placebo recipients, the sequenced repertoires came from samples collected on day 63 after the first injection. Libraries came from the immunoSEQ multiplex PCR assay. Drawn from immuneACCESS, this table holds only the in-frame rearrangements with V and J called that TCRdb kept. Clones are partly lost; checked studies trace under half to an unresolved V gene and leave the rest unexplained. The sample table records about 280,000 clones; more than 70% of these occur just once. Clones ranked in the top ten supply 2.5% to 3.5% of the sample.

The source material was peripheral blood, sampled in a trial of Ad26.COV2.S vaccine versus placebo. These receptors all stem from a person between 18 and 59 years old who received the Ad26.COV2.S COVID-19 vaccine or a placebo.

This CDR3 is CASSISHSGNTIYF. Written as DNA, the CDR3 is TGTGCCAGCAGTATCAGCCACTCTGGAAACACCATATATTTT. J is TRBJ1-3 and V is TRBV2; no clear D. V dropped 5 bases and J dropped 0 bases, with 8 bases sitting between them. The CDR3 loop spans 14 amino acids. In germline, CDR1 is SNHLY, CDR2 FYNNEI.

The chain has TRBV27 and TRBJ1-6, with D possibly TRBD1 on 5 matching bases. V lost 6 bases and J 8 bases, leaving 17 bases between the germline ends. Germline-derived CDR1 and CDR2 are MNHEY and SMNVEV (reference sequence). CDR3 length equals 15 residues. In nucleotides, the CDR3 is TGTGCCAGCAGAACGGGCGGAAGGGGTGATTCACCCCTCCACTTT. This codes for CASRTGGRGDSPLHF.

This clone has only one observation. The chain uses TRBV27 and TRBJ2-5; possibly TRBD1 for D (6 bases). V was shortened by 7 bases and J by 2 bases, with 17 bases between the two germline ends. Per the germline V gene, CDR1 is MNHEY and CDR2 is SMNVEV (reference sequence). CDR3 size: 15 residues. The CDR3 DNA reads TGTGCCAGCACCAAGTTCGGGACACCTCAAGAGACCCAGTACTTC. Its protein is CASTKFGTPQETQYF.

The chain couples TRBV10-2 to TRBJ1-2; TRBD1 aligns across 7 bases. Germline lookup yields CDR1 WSHSY and CDR2 SAAADI. The CDR3 consists of 13 residues. After removal of 8 bases from V and 2 bases from J, the junction contained 5 bases not matched to a gene. CDR3 loop: CASGRGRNYGYTF. DNA of the CDR3: TGCGCCAGCGGGAGGGGGCGCAACTATGGCTACACCTTC.

The genes are TRBV4-1 and TRBJ1-4, with a tentative D call TRBD1 (5 bases). Trimming took off 6 bases at V and 3 bases at J, with 17 bases between the two ends. Per the germline V gene, CDR1 is MGHRA and CDR2 is YSYEKL. CDR3 length: 16 amino acids. The CDR3 coding sequence is TGCGCCAGCAGTTCCGGGGGGAACAGGTCTAATGAAAAACTGTTTTTT. Residues: CASSSGGNRSNEKLFF.

The J gene is TRBJ2-7, the V gene TRBV5-1; 11 bases line up with TRBD2. Trimming cost V 4 bases and J 0 bases; bases outside gene matches: 9. Germline V CDR1 and CDR2: SGHRS, YFSETQ. CDR3 length equals 17 residues. CDR3 coding DNA: TGCGCCAGCAGCCAAGACGGGACTAGCGGCAGCTCCTACGAGCAGTACTTC. Its protein product is CASSQDGTSGSSYEQYF.

This rearrangement joins TRBV27 to TRBJ1-5, with D hard to call. The ends were cut back, 0 bases at V and 3 bases at J, with 3 bases in the middle. The CDR3 sequence is 13 residues long. From germline, CDR1 is MNHEY and CDR2 SMNVEV (reference sequence). CDR3 protein: CASSLSTNQPQHF. CDR3 DNA sequence: TGTGCCAGCAGTTTATCCACCAATCAGCCCCAGCATTTT.

This chain uses TRBV3-1 (or the pseudogene TRBV3-2) with TRBJ1-1, with D possibly being TRBD1 (5 bases). Trimming took off 4 bases at V and 3 bases at J, with 15 bases between the two ends. Germline CDR1 LGHDT, CDR2 YNNKEL (reference sequence). This CDR3 contains 15 residues. The CDR3 reads CASSLGTESDTEAFF. CDR3 DNA: TGTGCCAGCAGCCTGGGGACGGAAAGCGACACTGAAGCTTTCTTT.

This clone appeared a few times. Sequence at one end of the junction differs from germline and may be a read error. Here the CDR3 reads CAISRGPQETQYF. As DNA, the CDR3 is TGTGCCATCAGTCGGGGACCCCAAGAGACCCAGTACTTC. The J gene is TRBJ2-5, the V gene TRBV6-5; tentatively, D is TRBD1 or TRBD2 (5 bases each). The CDR3 runs to 13 residues. Germline assignment: CDR1 MNHEY and CDR2 SVGAGI.

This clone was counted once. The gene calls are TRBV6-6 and TRBJ1-1, with a weak D call TRBD1 (5 bases). The CDR3 runs to 13 residues. Trimming left V 7 bases short and J 3 bases short, with 12 bases between. Per the germline V gene, CDR1 is MNHNY and CDR2 is SVGAGI (reference sequence). CDR3 protein: CASTLDSHTEAFF. The CDR3, as DNA: TGTGCCAGCACCCTAGACAGCCACACTGAAGCTTTCTTT.

The V call is TRBV7-4, the J call TRBJ1-5; D gene unclear. Trimming removed 6 bases from V and 7 bases from J, with 16 bases in between. CDR1 is SGHVT, CDR2 SQSDAQ, per germline. This CDR3 comprises 14 residues. The CDR3 DNA reads as TGTGCCAGCAGGCCAAAAAAAGAACACCAGCCCCAGCATTTT. It is translated as CASRPKKEHQPQHF.

The chain carries TRBV4-3 and TRBJ2-1; 10 bases match TRBD2. With V trimmed by 5 bases and J by 6 bases, 4 bases remained unmatched. The CDR3 runs 14 residues. CDR1 is LGHNA and CDR2 is YSLEER in the germline V gene. The DNA for the CDR3 is TGCGCCAGCAGCGTAAGCGGGGGGGCCAATGAGCAGTTCTTC. Translation: CASSVSGGANEQFF.

The chain recombines TRBV25-1 with TRBJ2-7, with 7 bases fitting TRBD1. The CDR3 covers 15 residues. V gave up 3 bases and J gave up 6 bases; unmatched junction bases: 11. Germline CDR1 reads MGHDK; CDR2 reads SYGVNS. CDR3 protein: CASSDSPGQLSEQYF. DNA for the CDR3: TGTGCCAGCAGTGATTCACCGGGACAGCTGAGCGAGCAGTACTTC.

This chain links TRBV4-1 with TRBJ2-1; D assignment may be TRBD1 or TRBD2 (5 bases each). The V end lost 3 bases, the J end lost 7 bases, and 19 bases lay between the germline ends. There are 16 residues in the CDR3. Germline CDR1 is MGHRA and CDR2 is YSYEKL. The CDR3 here is CASSQAGTGTGNEQFF. The CDR3 DNA reads as TGCGCCAGCAGCCAGGCCGGGACGGGCACGGGAAATGAGCAGTTCTTC.

The chain combines TRBV6-5 with TRBJ1-1; unclear D gene. The CDR3 is made up of 13 amino acids. Germline values: CDR1 MNHEY, CDR2 SVGAGI. Trimming cost V 4 bases and J 0 bases, with 6 bases left between them. The CDR3 sequence: CASSWLLNTEAFF. DNA for the CDR3: TGTGCCAGCAGTTGGTTGCTGAACACTGAAGCTTTCTTT.

For the CDR3, the DNA is TGTGCCAGCAGTTATCAGGGGCGCACTGAAGCTTTCTTT. It yields the protein CASSYQGRTEAFF. The chain employs TRBV28 and TRBJ1-1; maybe TRBD1 (6 bases). Trimming cost V 4 bases and J 4 bases, with 10 bases left between them. The germline V gene has CDR1 MDHEN and CDR2 SYDVKM. The CDR3 is 13 amino acids.

This clone showed up just once. Here the CDR3 reads CASSQNGLNTEAFF. CDR3 DNA sequence: TGTGCCAGCAGCCAAAACGGACTGAACACTGAAGCTTTCTTT. This sequence joins TRBV3-1 (or the pseudogene TRBV3-2) and TRBJ1-1; D not certain. Germline values: CDR1 LGHDT, CDR2 YNNKEL (reference sequence). Trimming took 2 bases from V and 0 from J, leaving 7 bases between them. The CDR3 has 14 residues.

The chain is built from TRBV7-8 and TRBJ2-3; the D gene is possibly TRBD2 (5 bases). The CDR3 totals 14 residues. Per the germline V gene, CDR1 is SGHVS and CDR2 is FQNEAQ. V was shortened by 8 bases and J by 5 bases, with 17 bases between the two germline ends. CDR3 sequence: CASRRGIGGDTQYF. The CDR3, as DNA: TGTGCCAGCCGTCGTGGGATCGGAGGAGATACGCAGTATTTT.

The V gene is TRBV5-5, the J gene TRBJ2-5; 7 bases align to TRBD1. This CDR3 contains 14 residues. V gave up 4 bases and J gave up 1 base; unmatched junction bases: 4. Germline-derived CDR1 and CDR2 are SGHKS and YYEKEE (reference sequence). As DNA, the CDR3 is TGTGCCAGCAGCGCCGACAGGGCCCAAGAGACCCAGTACTTC. Protein sequence: CASSADRAQETQYF.

This clone was recorded only once. The chain joins TRBV6-2 or TRBV6-3 to TRBJ2-5; no definite D call. Trimming took off 2 bases at V and 3 bases at J, with 7 bases between the two ends. The CDR3 runs to 13 residues. Germline CDR1 reads MNHEY; CDR2 reads SVGEGT. CDR3 bases: TGTGCCAGCAGTTACCATGTAGAAGAGACCCAGTACTTC. Translation gives CASSYHVEETQYF.

The chain links TRBV7-2 to TRBJ1-2; the D is unclear. V was pared by 1 base and J by 2 bases, with 11 bases between. The CDR3 consists of 15 residues. Germline values: CDR1 SGHTA, CDR2 FQGNSA. CDR3 in DNA: TGTGCCAGCAGCTTAGAGGTCGCGGGCAACTATGGCTACACCTTC. This gives the protein CASSLEVAGNYGYTF.